These 5 T cell receptor beta chains came from one sample sequenced in a study of response to subunit inactivated influenza vaccine. One entry per CDR3 protein, called by TCRdb with MiXCR from the RT-PCR reads. The sample lists some 850,000 distinct CDR3 sequences, approximately 17% seen once, with roughly a tenth in the top ten. The sample in question was PBMCs from blood, obtained more than 4 days after vaccination. These TCRs come from a man aged 45-65 years who received an inactivated influenza vaccine.

This clonotype was observed at least ten times. This chain joins TRBV18 and TRBJ2-7; 7 positions match TRBD1. CDR3 length: 15 residues. Germline trimming cut 3 bases from V and 5 bases from J; bases unmatched to any gene: 10. From germline, CDR1 is KGHSH and CDR2 LQKENI. In nucleotides, the CDR3 is TGTGCCAGCTCACCCGGACAGGCCCTTAGGAACGAGCAGTACTTC. Encoded protein: CASSPGQALRNEQYF. The complete variable domain, with remaining parts taken from reference TRBV18 and TRBJ2-7, reads NAGVMQNPRHLVRRRGQEARLRCSPMKGHSHVYWYRQLPEEGLKFMVYLQKENIIDESGMPKERFSAEFPKEGPSILRIQQVVRGDSAAYFCASSPGQALRNEQYFGPGTRLTVT.

The sample holds a few counts of this clonotype. The V and J genes are TRBV12-3 or TRBV12-4 and TRBJ1-1; D remains unclear. V dropped 5 bases and J dropped 0 bases, with 22 bases sitting between them. The CDR3 spans 18 residues. In DNA, the CDR3 is TGTGCCAGCAGTCCGCCCTATGGGCAGTTTTCTATGAACACTGAAGCTTTCTTT. Amino acid sequence: CASSPPYGQFSMNTEAFF.

The V gene is TRBV20-1, the J gene TRBJ2-1; D might be TRBD2 (8 bases). The ends were cut back, 6 bases at V and 1 base at J, with 19 bases in the middle. The CDR3 consists of 16 residues. Germline CDR1 DFQATT, CDR2 SNEGSKA (reference sequence). CDR3 protein: CSADQGVAGSYNEQFF. CDR3 sequence (DNA): TGCAGTGCAGACCAGGGGGTAGCGGGATCCTACAATGAGCAGTTCTTC.

The rearrangement links TRBV29-1 to TRBJ1-2, with 7 bases fitting TRBD1. The CDR3 is 12 residues long. From germline, CDR1 is SQVTM and CDR2 ANQGSEA. V was pared by 8 bases and J by 2 bases, with 5 bases of the junction left unmatched. CDR3: CSTLQGNYGYTF. CDR3 nucleotides: TGCAGCACCCTACAGGGGAACTATGGCTACACCTTC.

This clonotype has a handful of counts. The chain employs TRBV10-3 and TRBJ2-7; maybe TRBD1 (6 bases). V lost 3 bases and J 6 bases, leaving 6 bases between the germline ends. The length of the CDR3 is 11 residues. Germline V lookup: CDR1 ENHRY, CDR2 SYGVKD. CDR3 DNA: TGTGCCATCAGTGACAGGGGCGAGCAGTACTTC. Protein sequence: CAISDRGEQYF.